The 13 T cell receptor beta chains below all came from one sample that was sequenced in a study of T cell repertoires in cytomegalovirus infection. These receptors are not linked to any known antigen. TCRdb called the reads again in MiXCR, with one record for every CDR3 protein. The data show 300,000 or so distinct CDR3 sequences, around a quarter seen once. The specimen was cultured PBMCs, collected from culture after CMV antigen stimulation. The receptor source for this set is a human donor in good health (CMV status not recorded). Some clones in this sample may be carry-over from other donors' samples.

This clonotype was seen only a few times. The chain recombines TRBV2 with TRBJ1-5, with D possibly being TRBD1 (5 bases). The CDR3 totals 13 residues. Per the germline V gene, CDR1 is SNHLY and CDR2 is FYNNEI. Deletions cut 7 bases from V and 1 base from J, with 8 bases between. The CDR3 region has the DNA TGTGCCAGCACGACAGTGAGCAATCAGCCCCAGCATTTT. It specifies CASTTVSNQPQHF.

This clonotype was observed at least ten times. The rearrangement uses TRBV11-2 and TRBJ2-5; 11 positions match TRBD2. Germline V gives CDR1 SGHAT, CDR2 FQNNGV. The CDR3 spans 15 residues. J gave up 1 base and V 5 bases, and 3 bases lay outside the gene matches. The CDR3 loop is CASSLGTSGQETQYF. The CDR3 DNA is TGTGCCAGCAGCCTCGGGACTAGCGGCCAAGAGACCCAGTACTTC.

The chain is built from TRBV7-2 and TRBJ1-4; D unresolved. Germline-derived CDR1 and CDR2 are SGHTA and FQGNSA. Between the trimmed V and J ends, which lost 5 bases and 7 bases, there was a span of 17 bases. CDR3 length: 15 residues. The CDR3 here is CASSPTVVQGEKLFF. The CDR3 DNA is TGTGCCAGCAGCCCCACGGTTGTTCAAGGTGAAAAACTGTTTTTT. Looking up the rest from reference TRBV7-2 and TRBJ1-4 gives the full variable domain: GAGVSQSPSNKVTEKGKDVELRCDPISGHTALYWYRQSLGQGLEFLIYFQGNSAPDKSGLPSDRFSAERTGGSVSTLTIQRTQQEDSAVYLCASSPTVVQGEKLFFGSGTQLSVL.

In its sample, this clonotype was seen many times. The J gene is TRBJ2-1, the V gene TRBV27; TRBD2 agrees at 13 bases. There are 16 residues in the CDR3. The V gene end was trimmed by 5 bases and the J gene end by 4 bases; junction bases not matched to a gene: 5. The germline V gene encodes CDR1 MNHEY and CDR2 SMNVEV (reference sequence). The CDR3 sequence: CASSPPGLAGYNEQFF. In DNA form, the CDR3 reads TGTGCCAGCAGTCCACCGGGACTAGCGGGGTACAATGAGCAGTTCTTC.

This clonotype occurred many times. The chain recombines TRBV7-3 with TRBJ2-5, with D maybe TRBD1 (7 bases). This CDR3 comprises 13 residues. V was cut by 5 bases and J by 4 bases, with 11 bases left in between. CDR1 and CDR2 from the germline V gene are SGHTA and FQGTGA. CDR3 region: CASSIQGGETQYF. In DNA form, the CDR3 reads TGTGCCAGCAGCATTCAGGGGGGAGAGACCCAGTACTTC.

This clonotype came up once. CDR3 DNA: TGTGCCAGCAGGAGACAGGGGTCCATGAACACTGAAGCTTTCTTT. Translation: CASRRQGSMNTEAFF. The chain uses TRBV28 and TRBJ1-1, with 8 bases fitting TRBD1. This CDR3 has 15 amino acids. Germline CDR1 reads MDHEN; CDR2 reads SYDVKM. Trimming cost V 6 bases and J 0 bases; bases outside gene matches: 6.

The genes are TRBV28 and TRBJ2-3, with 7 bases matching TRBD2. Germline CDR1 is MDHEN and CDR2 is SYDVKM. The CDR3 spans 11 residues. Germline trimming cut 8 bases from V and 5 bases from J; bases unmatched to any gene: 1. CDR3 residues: CASGGEDTQYF. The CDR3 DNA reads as TGTGCCAGCGGGGGGGAAGATACGCAGTATTTT.

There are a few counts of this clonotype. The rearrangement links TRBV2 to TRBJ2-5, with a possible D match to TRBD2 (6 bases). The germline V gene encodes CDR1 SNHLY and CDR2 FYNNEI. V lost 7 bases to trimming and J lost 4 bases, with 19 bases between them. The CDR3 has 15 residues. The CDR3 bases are TGTGCCAGCACCCGAAGGGGAGGAACCACAGAGACCCAGTACTTC. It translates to CASTRRGGTTETQYF.

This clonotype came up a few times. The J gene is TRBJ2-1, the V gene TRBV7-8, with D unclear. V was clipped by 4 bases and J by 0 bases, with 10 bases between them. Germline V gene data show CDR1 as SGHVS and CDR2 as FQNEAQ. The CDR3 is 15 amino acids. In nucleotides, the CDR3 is TGTGCCAGCAGCTCGGAGTCGAGCTCCTACAATGAGCAGTTCTTC. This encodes CASSSESSSYNEQFF.

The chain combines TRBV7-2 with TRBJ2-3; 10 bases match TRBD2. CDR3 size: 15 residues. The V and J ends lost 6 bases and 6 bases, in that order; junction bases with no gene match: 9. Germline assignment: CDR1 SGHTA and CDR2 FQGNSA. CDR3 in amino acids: CASRPSGRAWDTQYF. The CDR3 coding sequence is TGTGCCAGCAGGCCGAGCGGGAGGGCCTGGGATACGCAGTATTTT.

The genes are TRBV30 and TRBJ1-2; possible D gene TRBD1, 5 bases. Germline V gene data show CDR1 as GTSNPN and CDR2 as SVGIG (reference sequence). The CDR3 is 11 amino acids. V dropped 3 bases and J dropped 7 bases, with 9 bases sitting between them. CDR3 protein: CAWSVGGGYTF. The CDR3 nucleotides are TGTGCCTGGAGCGTGGGGGGTGGCTACACCTTC.

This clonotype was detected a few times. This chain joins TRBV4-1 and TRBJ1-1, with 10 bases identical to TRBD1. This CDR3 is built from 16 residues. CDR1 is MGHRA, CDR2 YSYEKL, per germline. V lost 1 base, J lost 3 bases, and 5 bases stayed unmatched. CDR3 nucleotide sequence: TGCGCCAGCAGCCAAGTTGACAGGGGGCGCGACACTGAAGCTTTCTTT. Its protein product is CASSQVDRGRDTEAFF.

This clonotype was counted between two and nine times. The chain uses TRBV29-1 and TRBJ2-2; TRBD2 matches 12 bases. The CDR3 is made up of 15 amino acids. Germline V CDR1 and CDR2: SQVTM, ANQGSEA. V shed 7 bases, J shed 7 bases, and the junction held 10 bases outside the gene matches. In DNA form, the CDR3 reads TGCAGCGGCCTAAGCACTAGCGGGAGGATCGGGGAGCTGTTTTTT. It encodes CSGLSTSGRIGELFF.